This TCR beta chain was obtained from a study of T-cell reconstitution after alpha-beta-depleted transplantation in children. In its sample, this clonotype was seen a few times. Unique molecular identifiers were used in preparing the TCRbeta library. TCRdb re-called the PCR reads through MiXCR, storing one row per CDR3 protein. This sample carries about 540,000 distinct CDR3 sequences, around 20% of them seen once, and the ten largest clones take 3% to 3.5%. The receptor's source is a human donor who donated a stem cell graft to a child with acute lymphoblastic leukemia. The sequencing used PBMCs from the stem cell graft donor, collected from the stem cell graft.

The CDR3 loop reads CATRGGSLGYEQYF. The CDR3 bases are TGTGCCACCAGAGGGGGGAGCCTGGGGTACGAGCAGTACTTC. This chain connects TRBV15 to TRBJ2-7; D possibly uses TRBD1 or TRBD2 (6 bases each). The ends were cut back, 6 bases at V and 4 bases at J, with 16 bases in the middle. Germline CDR1 LNHNV, CDR2 YYDKDF (reference sequence). The CDR3 is 14 residues long.